This TCR beta chain is drawn from a study of blood T cell repertoires in COVID-19. Repertoires were generated with immunoSEQ multiplex PCR, while TCRdb's copy carries only in-frame clones and drops some. The sample yields 65,000 to 85,000 clones, approximately 87% seen once. Only a few counts were recorded for this clone. CDR3 length: 14 amino acids. V lost 2 bases to trimming and J lost 4 bases, with 9 bases between them. Germline CDR1 and CDR2: KGHSH and LQKENI. Source material: peripheral blood. The rearrangement uses TRBV18 and TRBJ1-3, with a possible D match to TRBD1 (5 bases). The sequence was collected from a human donor in a cohort sampled during active COVID-19. This chain's CDR3 is CASSPGQGGNTIYF. The CDR3 DNA sequence: TGTGCCAGCTCACCAGGCCAGGGCGGAAACACCATATATTTT.